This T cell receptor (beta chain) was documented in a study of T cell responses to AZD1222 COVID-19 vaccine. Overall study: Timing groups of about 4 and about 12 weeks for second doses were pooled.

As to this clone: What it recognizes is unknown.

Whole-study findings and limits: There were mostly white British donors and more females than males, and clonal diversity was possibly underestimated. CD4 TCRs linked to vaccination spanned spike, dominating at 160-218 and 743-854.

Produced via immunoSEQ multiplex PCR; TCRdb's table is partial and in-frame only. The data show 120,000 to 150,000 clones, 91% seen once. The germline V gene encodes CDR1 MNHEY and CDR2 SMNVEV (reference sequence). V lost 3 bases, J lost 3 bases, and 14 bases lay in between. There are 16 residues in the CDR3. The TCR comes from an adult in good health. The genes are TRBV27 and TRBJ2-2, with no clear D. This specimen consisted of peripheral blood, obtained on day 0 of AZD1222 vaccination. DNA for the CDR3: TGTGCCAGCAGTTTCTCAGCTGGGCAGTACACCGGGGAGCTGTTTTTT. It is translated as CASSFSAGQYTGELFF.